This T cell receptor (beta chain) comes out of a study of T cells in Graves' hyperthyroidism and ophthalmopathy. Across 18 months, stable Graves' hyperthyroidism was marked by no progression to ophthalmopathy. The germline gives CDR1 DFQATT, CDR2 SNEGSKA (reference sequence). CDR3 length equals 14 residues. Trimming removed 6 bases from V and 4 bases from J, with 18 bases in between. RNA transcripts gave rise to amplified TCR beta CDR3 regions. Researchers ran a first-round RT-PCR on the TCR CDR3 using the HTBI primer set. TCRdb re-analysed the multiplex PCR reads in MiXCR, keeping a single row per CDR3 protein. The sample holds approximately 500,000 distinct CDR3 sequences; around 42% are singletons and the top ten take around 8%.

The material sequenced was peripheral blood or thyroid tissue (not recorded which). The rearrangement uses TRBV20-1 and TRBJ2-5, with D possibly being TRBD1 (6 bases). The clonotype was recovered from a woman younger than 30 with Graves' hyperthyroidism. DNA for the CDR3: TGCAGTGCCCTTCGGGGCGCCAGGGGAGAGACCCAGTACTTC. Its protein is CSALRGARGETQYF.